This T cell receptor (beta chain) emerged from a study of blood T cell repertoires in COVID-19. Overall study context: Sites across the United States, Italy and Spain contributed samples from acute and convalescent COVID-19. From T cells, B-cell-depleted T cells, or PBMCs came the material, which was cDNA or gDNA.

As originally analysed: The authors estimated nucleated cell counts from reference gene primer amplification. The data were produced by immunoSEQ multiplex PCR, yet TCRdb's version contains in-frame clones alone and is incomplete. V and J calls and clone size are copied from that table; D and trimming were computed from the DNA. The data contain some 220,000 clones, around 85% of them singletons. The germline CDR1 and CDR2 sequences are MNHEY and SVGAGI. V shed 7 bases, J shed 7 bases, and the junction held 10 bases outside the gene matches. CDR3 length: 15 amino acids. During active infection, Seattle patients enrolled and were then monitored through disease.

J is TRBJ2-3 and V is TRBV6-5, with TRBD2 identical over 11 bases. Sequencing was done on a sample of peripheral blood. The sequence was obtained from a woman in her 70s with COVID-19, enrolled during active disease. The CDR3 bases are TGTGCCAGCACTCCCCACGGGACTAGCGGATATACGCAGTATTTT. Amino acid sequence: CASTPHGTSGYTQYF.